This T cell receptor beta chain was recorded in a study of cytomegalovirus exposure and HLA in healthy donors. Turning to the study itself: As an earlier analysis found, 150 million to 200 million T cells yielded some 120 million unique TCR beta sequences.

Vbeta (60) and Jbeta (13) primers were used in the PCR. The table came from immunoSEQ multiplex PCR; TCRdb's copy has only in-frame clones and leaves some out. The table shows about 160,000 clones, with around three quarters occurring only once. CDR3 size: 12 residues. Trimming took 6 bases from V and 3 from J, leaving 12 bases between them. Germline-derived CDR1 and CDR2 are SQVTM and ANQGSEA. A single count supports this clone. The target antigen is unknown. General observations from the study: It was only CMV serostatus that was available as immune exposure information.

The rearrangement uses TRBV29-1 and TRBJ2-7, with D uncertain. The TCR comes from a man younger than 45 in good health and CMV-seropositive. What was sequenced was PBMCs. CDR3 sequence: CSVIGSGYEQYF. The CDR3 DNA is TGCAGCGTAATCGGCTCGGGCTACGAGCAGTACTTC.